The source of this T cell receptor beta chain is a study of T-cell reconstitution after alpha-beta-depleted transplantation in children. Trimming left V 0 bases short and J 3 bases short, with 16 bases between. There are 16 residues in the CDR3. The germline gives CDR1 SGDLS, CDR2 YYNGEE. Study results and caveats: T-cell numbers and diversity one year post-transplant derived largely from freshly generated T cells.

This clonotype was counted many times. Its specificity is not known. It was with unique molecular identifiers that the TCRbeta library was prepared. MiXCR, run by TCRdb on the PCR reads, gives a single entry per CDR3 protein. The table lists around 450,000 distinct CDR3 sequences, 10% of them singletons, with around 2.2% in the top ten. The sequence came from a child aged 2-15 years with inherited bone marrow failure, due to receive a stem cell transplant. The chain couples TRBV9 to TRBJ2-7; possible D gene TRBD1, 5 bases. Sequenced material: PBMCs, taken before TCRalphabeta/CD19-depleted stem cell transplant. This CDR3 reads CASSVALGAGFYEQYF. The CDR3 region has the DNA TGTGCCAGCAGCGTAGCCTTAGGGGCCGGCTTCTACGAGCAGTACTTC.